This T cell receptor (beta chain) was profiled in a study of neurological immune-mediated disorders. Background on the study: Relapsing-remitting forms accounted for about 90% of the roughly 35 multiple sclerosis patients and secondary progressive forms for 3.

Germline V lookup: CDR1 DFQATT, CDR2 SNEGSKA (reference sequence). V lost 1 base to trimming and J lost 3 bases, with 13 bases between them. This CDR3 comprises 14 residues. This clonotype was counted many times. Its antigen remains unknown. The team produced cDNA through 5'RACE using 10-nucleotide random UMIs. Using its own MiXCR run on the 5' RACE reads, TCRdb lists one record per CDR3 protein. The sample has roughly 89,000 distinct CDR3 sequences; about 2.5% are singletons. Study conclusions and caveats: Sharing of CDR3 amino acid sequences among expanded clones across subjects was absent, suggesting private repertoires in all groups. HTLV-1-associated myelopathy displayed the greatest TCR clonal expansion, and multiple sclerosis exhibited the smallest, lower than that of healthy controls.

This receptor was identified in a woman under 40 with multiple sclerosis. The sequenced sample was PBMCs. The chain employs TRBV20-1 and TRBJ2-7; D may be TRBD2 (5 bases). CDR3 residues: CSARGLALLYEQYF. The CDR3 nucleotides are TGCAGTGCTAGAGGCCTAGCACTACTCTACGAGCAGTACTTC.